The 13 T cell receptor beta chains below were found in one sample sequenced in a study of blood T cell repertoires in COVID-19 (dated by TCRdb to the early 2020s). Receptors were amplified or captured by the immunoSEQ multiplex PCR assay. TCRdb retrieved this table from immuneACCESS and kept in-frame rearrangements only. Not all clones are present; in checked studies, unresolved V genes account for under half, and no reason is known for the remainder. This sample gives 250,000 to 400,000 clones in total; roughly 90% of them show up just once. The top ten clones comprise about 5% of the sample. The sequenced material came from PBMCs or T cells enriched from blood (not recorded which). The receptors originated from a man in his 60s who had recovered from COVID-19.

Only one count was recorded for this clone. The chain recombines TRBV5-1 with TRBJ1-2; 7 bases are a match to TRBD1. This CDR3 has 15 residues. V lost 4 bases, J lost 4 bases, and 10 bases stayed unmatched. CDR1 is SGHRS, CDR2 YFSETQ, per germline. The CDR3 spells CASSPTPGTAYGYTF. CDR3 DNA: TGCGCCAGCAGCCCGACCCCTGGGACAGCCTATGGCTACACCTTC.

CDR3 sequence (DNA): TGTGCCAGTAGTATAAGCGGGGGGCGACAGGGTACGCAGTATTTT. This encodes CASSISGGRQGTQYF. The gene calls are TRBV19 and TRBJ2-3, with TRBD2 matching 9 bases. V dropped 2 bases and J dropped 8; count of bases not matched to a gene: 8. CDR1 is LNHDA, CDR2 SQIVND, per germline (reference sequence). This CDR3 has 15 amino acids.

This chain uses TRBV28 with TRBJ1-3, with D uncertain. Germline CDR1 MDHEN, CDR2 SYDVKM. This CDR3 spans 14 amino acids. Trimming removed 6 bases at V and 0 bases at J, with 9 bases between. The CDR3 sequence: CASSRDFSGNTIYF. As DNA, the CDR3 is TGTGCCAGCAGCCGTGACTTCTCTGGAAACACCATATATTTT.

This clone was found a few times. V gene TRBV7-3 combines with J gene TRBJ2-1; D unresolved. Trimming shortened V by 5 bases and J by 3 bases, and 5 bases separated the two germline ends. Looked up from germline, CDR1 is SGHTA and CDR2 is FQGTGA. The CDR3 is 12 amino acids. The CDR3 DNA is TGTGCCAGCAGCCTCGGCTACAATGAGCAGTTCTTC. The encoded protein is CASSLGYNEQFF.

The chain carries TRBV11-3 and TRBJ2-5; D perhaps matches TRBD2 (6 bases). The V gene's germline CDR1 is SGHNT and CDR2 YENEEA. Trimming removed 7 bases at V and 1 base at J, with 19 bases between. CDR3 length: 16 amino acids. CDR3 nucleotides: TGTGCCAGCACCCTCGGACGCACTAGCTTCCAAGAGACCCAGTACTTC. Amino acid sequence: CASTLGRTSFQETQYF.

This chain connects TRBV9 to TRBJ2-2; D may be TRBD2 (6 bases). The V gene lost 6 bases and the J gene lost 0 bases, with 15 bases spanning the gap. Germline assignment: CDR1 SGDLS and CDR2 YYNGEE. The CDR3 runs 16 residues. The CDR3 reads CASTRSGETNTGELFF. The CDR3 nucleotides are TGTGCCAGCACCAGGTCGGGGGAGACGAACACCGGGGAGCTGTTTTTT.

This clone was observed a handful of times. The V gene is TRBV28, the J gene TRBJ1-4; TRBD1 agrees at 9 bases. CDR1 and CDR2 from the germline V gene are MDHEN and SYDVKM. J lost 3 bases, V lost 1 base, and 6 bases had no gene match. The CDR3 contains 17 residues. The CDR3 loop reads CASSLLGQGPSNEKLFF. CDR3 bases: TGTGCCAGCAGTTTATTGGGACAGGGTCCGTCTAATGAAAAACTGTTTTTT.

The gene calls are TRBV3-1 (or the pseudogene TRBV3-2) and TRBJ2-3; 15 positions agree with TRBD2. Germline V lookup: CDR1 LGHDT, CDR2 YNNKEL (reference sequence). The trim removed 0 bases at V and 5 bases at J, leaving 0 bases unmatched. The CDR3 contains 16 residues. The CDR3 region has the DNA TGTGCCAGCAGCCAAGAGGGACTAGCGGGAGGAGATACGCAGTATTTT. Encoded protein: CASSQEGLAGGDTQYF.

The chain combines TRBV18 with TRBJ2-2, with 9 bases that match TRBD1. Per the germline V gene, CDR1 is KGHSH and CDR2 is LQKENI. CDR3 size: 18 residues. J was trimmed by 1 base and V by 2 bases; bases with no gene match: 8. The CDR3 is CASSPSAGTGWNTGELFF. For the CDR3, the DNA is TGTGCCAGCTCACCATCGGCCGGGACAGGGTGGAACACCGGGGAGCTGTTTTTT. The entire variable domain, with the rest obtained from reference TRBV18 and TRBJ2-2, is as follows: NAGVMQNPRHLVRRRGQEARLRCSPMKGHSHVYWYRQLPEEGLKFMVYLQKENIIDESGMPKERFSAEFPKEGPSILRIQQVVRGDSAAYFCASSPSAGTGWNTGELFFGEGSRLTVL.

The chain uses TRBV5-8 and TRBJ1-4, with TRBD1 matching 12 bases. The CDR3 totals 16 residues. Losses at the gene ends were 4 bases for V and 4 bases for J; bases not matched to a gene: 5. Germline CDR1 is SGHTS and CDR2 is YDEGEE. The CDR3 coding sequence is TGTGCCAGCAGCCAAGGGACAGGGGGCAATAATGAAAAACTGTTTTTT. This gives the protein CASSQGTGGNNEKLFF.

This chain links TRBV19 with TRBJ1-4; the D gene is possibly TRBD1 (6 bases). The CDR3 loop spans 14 amino acids. Trimming took off 4 bases at V and 5 bases at J, with 11 bases between the two ends. Germline CDR1 and CDR2: LNHDA and SQIVND (reference sequence). CDR3 loop: CASSTNQGNEKLFF. For the CDR3, the DNA is TGTGCCAGTAGTACAAATCAGGGGAATGAAAAACTGTTTTTT.

CDR3 sequence (DNA): TGTGCCAGCAGTTTGTATGGGACAGGGGATCGTCAGCCCCAGCATTTT. As protein: CASSLYGTGDRQPQHF. The J gene is TRBJ1-5, the V gene TRBV28; 10 positions agree with TRBD1. CDR3 length equals 16 residues. V lost 3 bases to trimming and J lost 6 bases; unmatched junction nucleotides: 8. The germline CDR1 and CDR2 sequences are MDHEN and SYDVKM.

The chain couples TRBV9 to TRBJ2-7, with a weak D call TRBD1 (6 bases). This CDR3 spans 14 amino acids. V was clipped by 0 bases and J by 6 bases, with 13 bases between them. The germline V gene encodes CDR1 SGDLS and CDR2 YYNGEE. The CDR3 DNA sequence: TGTGCCAGCAGCGTAGACTGGGGGCCAACCGAGCAGTACTTC. This sequence encodes CASSVDWGPTEQYF.